The source of this T cell receptor (beta chain) is a study of patients and donors after allogeneic stem cell transplantation. The germline V gene encodes CDR1 LNHNV and CDR2 YYDKDF (reference sequence). Trimming cost V 9 bases and J 0 bases, with 9 bases left between them. The CDR3 length is 13 residues. TCRdb recomputed calls from the RT-PCR reads with MiXCR, one row per CDR3 protein. The sample has about 90,000 distinct CDR3 sequences; about 44% are singletons. This TCR came from a human donor who was either an allogeneic HSCT recipient or a stem cell or donor lymphocyte infusion donor (not recorded which). It is not recorded whose cells these are; they may come from a transplant donor. The chain joins TRBV15 to TRBJ1-5; possibly TRBD1 for D (5 bases). The material sequenced was blood, either unsorted or a sorted T cell fraction (not recorded which). Here the CDR3 DNA reads TGTGCCACTGGGGCAAATAGCAATCAGCCCCAGCATTTT. The encoded protein is CATGANSNQPQHF.